The rows below give T cell receptor beta chains drawn from one sample of a study of human T cells and chemical hapten exposure. MiXCR, applied by TCRdb to the RACE reads, yields one record per CDR3 protein. The data show 80,000 to 100,000 distinct CDR3 sequences, with roughly 8% seen just once and 2.9% held by the top ten. Sample: whole blood. These receptors were collected from a female donor in good health. Some clones in this sample may be carry-over from other donors' samples. CDR3s include the opening cysteine and the closing phenylalanine or tryptophan. A D gene is named only where the DNA matches it firmly. Not all rows give a size; the values are once, few, many and, for expanded clones, a class.

DNA: TGTGCCAGCAGCTTAAGGGAGTCAGATACGCAGTATTTT
CDR3: CASSLRESDTQYF
D: .
V: TRBV7-7
size: .
J: TRBJ2-3

DNA: TGTGCCAGCAGTTCAGGACTACGTAGCACAGATACGCAGTATTTT
CDR3: CASSSGLRSTDTQYF
D: .
V: TRBV28
size: .
J: TRBJ2-3

DNA: TGTGCCAGCAGCTACGGACAGGGTTCCCAAGAGACCCAGTACTTC
CDR3: CASSYGQGSQETQYF
D: TRBD1
V: TRBV7-9
size: .
J: TRBJ2-5

DNA: TGTGCCAGCAGCCCTAACACAGGGCCGTATGGCTACACCTTC
CDR3: CASSPNTGPYGYTF
D: .
V: TRBV7-2
size: many
J: TRBJ1-2

DNA: TGTGCCAGCAGCTTAGTAGCCTGGGGGGGTGGGACTGAAGCTTTCTTT
CDR3: CASSLVAWGGGTEAFF
D: .
V: TRBV7-9
size: .
J: TRBJ1-1

DNA: TGTGCCAGCAGCCCGCTCGGGTTCTACGAGCAGTACTTC
CDR3: CASSPLGFYEQYF
D: .
V: TRBV7-9
size: .
J: TRBJ2-7

DNA: TGTGCCAGCAGTCCTTTCGGGAGTTTTTACGAGCAGTACTTC
CDR3: CASSPFGSFYEQYF
D: .
V: TRBV14
size: many
J: TRBJ2-7

DNA: TGTGCCAGTAGCCCTGGGACAGGTTACTACAATGAGCAGTTCTTC
CDR3: CASSPGTGYYNEQFF
D: TRBD1
V: TRBV19
size: .
J: TRBJ2-1

DNA: TGCAGTGCCCAGGGACTAGCGGGAGGGTACAATGAGCAGTTCTTC
CDR3: CSAQGLAGGYNEQFF
D: TRBD2
V: TRBV20-1
size: .
J: TRBJ2-1

DNA: TGCGCCAGCAGAGCGGAGGGGTATGAAAAACTGTTTTTT
CDR3: CASRAEGYEKLFF
D: .
V: TRBV5-1
size: many
J: TRBJ1-4

DNA: TGCAGCGTTGAGAACAGGAGGAACACTGAAGCTTTCTTT
CDR3: CSVENRRNTEAFF
D: .
V: TRBV29-1
size: many
J: TRBJ1-1

DNA: TGTGCCAGCACCCAGGGGTCTGGCAATCAGCCCCAGCATTTT
CDR3: CASTQGSGNQPQHF
D: .
V: TRBV2
size: few
J: TRBJ1-5

DNA: TGTGCCAGCAGCCAAGATGGGACAGGGGCCCACAATGAGCAGTTCTTC
CDR3: CASSQDGTGAHNEQFF
D: TRBD1
V: TRBV4-2
size: many
J: TRBJ2-1

DNA: TGCGCCAGCAGCGAAATGGGACAGGGGGCATGGGGGGAGCTGTTTTTT
CDR3: CASSEMGQGAWGELFF
D: TRBD1
V: TRBV4-1
size: few
J: TRBJ2-2

DNA: TGTGCCAGCACCACGCCGCAAGAGACCCAGTACTTC
CDR3: CASTTPQETQYF
D: .
V: TRBV6-2/TRBV6-3
size: .
J: TRBJ2-5

DNA: TGCAGTGCAAGGAGCGGGAGCACAGATACGCAGTATTTT
CDR3: CSARSGSTDTQYF
D: .
V: TRBV20-1
size: few
J: TRBJ2-3

DNA: TGTGCCAGCAGCCGGCCCGCGGGACTAGCGGGAGGGGAGCAGTTCTTC
CDR3: CASSRPAGLAGGEQFF
D: TRBD2
V: TRBV14
size: .
J: TRBJ2-1

DNA: TGTGCCATCGGGCCCGACGGCCCCTACGAGCAGTACTTC
CDR3: CAIGPDGPYEQYF
D: .
V: TRBV6-2/TRBV6-3
size: many
J: TRBJ2-7

DNA: TGCAGTGCCGCCGAGAATTGGGGACAGGGCGGGTTCTTC
CDR3: CSAAENWGQGGFF
D: TRBD1
V: TRBV20-1
size: medium-sized
J: TRBJ2-1

DNA: TGTGCCAGCAGTCGATTAGCTGACGAGCAGTACTTC
CDR3: CASSRLADEQYF
D: .
V: TRBV28
size: .
J: TRBJ2-7

DNA: TGTGCCAGCAGCTTAGCGGGAGGGCACAATGAGCAGTTCTTC
CDR3: CASSLAGGHNEQFF
D: TRBD2
V: TRBV12-3/TRBV12-4
size: few
J: TRBJ2-1

DNA: TGTGCCAGCACCCAAGACAGGGGATATCAGCCCCAGCATTTT
CDR3: CASTQDRGYQPQHF
D: TRBD1
V: TRBV6-1
size: few
J: TRBJ1-5

DNA: TGCGCCAGCAGCTTCTCGGAAGCGACTAGCGGTAATGAGCAGTTCTTC
CDR3: CASSFSEATSGNEQFF
D: TRBD2
V: TRBV5-1
size: few
J: TRBJ2-1

DNA: TGTGCCAGCAGTCACGAAGACAGATTCACTGAAGCTTTCTTT
CDR3: CASSHEDRFTEAFF
D: .
V: TRBV12-3/TRBV12-4
size: few
J: TRBJ1-1

DNA: TGTGCCAGCAGCCAACAAGGACAGTCGGACGAGCAGTACTTC
CDR3: CASSQQGQSDEQYF
D: .
V: TRBV4-2
size: .
J: TRBJ2-7

DNA: TGTGCCAGCAGCTCGACGGAATATGGCTACACCTTC
CDR3: CASSSTEYGYTF
D: .
V: TRBV7-9
size: few
J: TRBJ1-2

DNA: TGTGCCTACACACAGGGGGACAATCAGCCCCAGCATTTT
CDR3: CAYTQGDNQPQHF
D: TRBD1
V: TRBV30
size: few
J: TRBJ1-5

DNA: TGTGCCAGCAGCTTAGTGACAGGACAGGGGGGCTATGGCTACACCTTC
CDR3: CASSLVTGQGGYGYTF
D: TRBD1
V: TRBV7-2
size: many
J: TRBJ1-2

DNA: TGTGCCAGCAGCCGGGGGCTGGATACGCAGTATTTT
CDR3: CASSRGLDTQYF
D: .
V: TRBV28
size: .
J: TRBJ2-3

DNA: TGCGCCAGCAGACTTGGGACTAGCGGGATGGAGACCCAGTACTTC
CDR3: CASRLGTSGMETQYF
D: TRBD2
V: TRBV5-1
size: many
J: TRBJ2-5

DNA: TGCAGTGCTAGGGTCTCGTTGGGGACAGATACGCAGTATTTT
CDR3: CSARVSLGTDTQYF
D: .
V: TRBV20-1
size: many
J: TRBJ2-3

DNA: TGTGCCAGCAGTCAACCGGACCGGGCTAGCGAGCAGTTCTTC
CDR3: CASSQPDRASEQFF
D: .
V: TRBV27
size: few
J: TRBJ2-1

DNA: TGCAGTGCTGCCCCGACATCCGAGCTTGAAGCTTTCTTT
CDR3: CSAAPTSELEAFF
D: .
V: TRBV20-1
size: .
J: TRBJ1-1

DNA: TGCAGTGCTAGAGCCCTTAGCGGGAGGGGGGTTTACCAAGAGACCCAGTACTTC
CDR3: CSARALSGRGVYQETQYF
D: TRBD2
V: TRBV20-1
size: .
J: TRBJ2-5

DNA: TGTGCCAGCAGCGGACTAGCGGTCTACAATGAGCAGTTCTTC
CDR3: CASSGLAVYNEQFF
D: TRBD2
V: TRBV13
size: .
J: TRBJ2-1

DNA: TGTGCCTGGAACTCAGTGGGGCTTAACTATGGCTACACCTTC
CDR3: CAWNSVGLNYGYTF
D: .
V: TRBV30
size: few
J: TRBJ1-2

DNA: TGCAGTGCTAGAGCGCCATACGGGGACGAGCAGTACTTC
CDR3: CSARAPYGDEQYF
D: .
V: TRBV20-1
size: .
J: TRBJ2-7